This TCR beta chain was sequenced during a study of blood T cell repertoires in COVID-19 (TCRdb year 2020). Study-level background: Samples from collaborators originated in the United States, Italy and Spain and spanned both the acute and convalescent phases of COVID-19. The material from the prospective study consisted of cDNA or gDNA derived from T cells, B-cell-depleted T cells, or PBMCs. Subjects who had been exposed to COVID-19, were actively infected with it, or had recovered from it provided the deeply sampled blood TCRbeta repertoires that made up the dataset. The repertoires were released in a freely available public database intended as a resource for research on the immune response to SARS-CoV-2. The samples were drawn from two sources: the first 160 participants of the ongoing ImmuneRACE study, and approximately 1,300 subjects contributed by 6 global collaborators. The sample metadata nearly always contained a de-identified subject ID, COVID-19 status, age in years and sex. Where available, HLA class I and class II types were taken from metadata supplied by the sample provider and were not determined by assay-based typing. The research as a whole found: Clinical and demographic metadata were provided uncurated, with the amount varying by source and participant.

TCRbeta CDR3 regions were amplified from genomic DNA by means of the immunoSEQ Assay, a bias-controlled multiplex PCR. Regarding the original processing steps: Within the assay, amplification of reference gene primers was used to estimate how many nucleated cells each sample contained. To quantify the absolute abundance of each unique TCRbeta CDR3 rearrangement, sequence reads were collapsed and filtered. Productive Simpson clonality was computed per sample as the square root of Simpson's diversity index over productive rearrangements. In its TCRdb copy, this immuneACCESS table keeps in-frame sequences only and misses some clones. Where compared with another copy, unresolved V genes explain less than half of these, and the others have no known cause. V and J calls and clone size are copied from that table; D and trimming were computed from the DNA. This sample holds around 140,000 clones; 75% to 85% were observed only once. Roughly 3.6% of the sample is taken by the ten largest.

With regard to this clone: Its antigen is not yet known. No base quality information exists; no much larger clone differs at one position.

Another Seattle source contributed samples from volunteer blood donors who had recovered from COVID-19. Collaborating institutions collected whole blood in K2EDTA tubes following their own protocols. For TCRbeta analysis, collaborators shipped samples as frozen whole blood, isolated PBMCs, or DNA extracted from either of those sample types. Cut back by 0 bases and 8 bases, the V and J ends lie 8 bases apart. CDR3 length: 13 amino acids, cysteine to phenylalanine. Only CDR3 DNA is held: 39 bases, read in frame from base 1. Taken from the germline V gene (reference sequence), the CDR1 and CDR2 loops are LNHNV and YYDKDF.

The sample consisted of peripheral blood. The sequence came from a man between 65 and 85 years old who had recovered from COVID-19. The receptor chain draws on TRBV15 and TRBJ2-1; too little of a D gene remains to name it. The bases are TGTGCCACCAGCAGAGATCATGAGGATGAGCAGTTCTTC. Translated, this is CATSRDHEDEQFF. The variable domain in full, with residues beyond the CDR3 obtained from the reference TRBV15 and TRBJ2-1 genes, is DAMVIQNPRYQVTQFGKPVTLSCSQTLNHNVMYWYQQKSSQAPKLLFHYYDKDFNNEADTPDNFQSRRPNTSFCFLDIRSPGLGDTAMYLCATSRDHEDEQFFGPGTRLTVL.